The rows below give T cell receptor beta chains drawn from one sample of a study of T cells in localized non-small cell lung cancer. Sequenced by immunoSEQ multiplex PCR; TCRdb stores in-frame clones only, minus some. Found here are 18,000 or so clones, about 83% of them singletons; the top ten hold 25%. The material sequenced was peripheral blood, taken before any cancer treatment. The receptors were sampled from a female donor older than 55 with stage I lung adenocarcinoma. Each CDR3 is given with its conserved first and last residue. Each record gives: V gene, clone size, J gene, D gene, CDR3 protein, CDR3 DNA. D genes are given only for firm matches. Expanded clones are given a class, and other clones once, few, many or no size at all.

v_gene: TRBV27
abundance: -
j_gene: TRBJ2-7
d_gene: TRBD1
CDR3aa: CASKGAIFFDEQYF
CDR3nt: TGTGCCAGTAAGGGGGCGATTTTCTTCGACGAGCAGTACTTC

v_gene: TRBV12-5
abundance: -
j_gene: TRBJ2-1
d_gene: TRBD1
CDR3aa: CASGFRTGSSYNEQFF
CDR3nt: TGTGCTAGTGGTTTTCGGACAGGGAGCTCCTACAATGAGCAGTTCTTC

v_gene: TRBV7-2
abundance: -
j_gene: TRBJ1-4
d_gene: -
CDR3aa: CASSSGQGEKLFF
CDR3nt: TGTGCCAGCAGCTCGGGTCAGGGTGAAAAACTGTTTTTT

v_gene: TRBV29-1
abundance: -
j_gene: TRBJ2-5
d_gene: -
CDR3aa: CSVAGETQYF
CDR3nt: TGCAGCGTTGCTGGGGAGACCCAGTACTTC

v_gene: TRBV7-2
abundance: -
j_gene: TRBJ1-2
d_gene: -
CDR3aa: CASSPHSPNFYGYTF
CDR3nt: TGTGCCAGCAGCCCCCACTCCCCTAATTTCTATGGCTACACCTTC

v_gene: TRBV4-1
abundance: -
j_gene: TRBJ2-3
d_gene: TRBD1
CDR3aa: CASSLYQGVGADTQYF
CDR3nt: TGCGCCAGCAGCCTCTATCAGGGGGTAGGCGCAGATACGCAGTATTTT

v_gene: TRBV7-9
abundance: -
j_gene: TRBJ2-6
d_gene: TRBD1
CDR3aa: CASSPRGIGANVLTF
CDR3nt: TGTGCCAGCAGCCCCAGGGGGATTGGGGCCAACGTCCTGACTTTC

v_gene: TRBV18
abundance: -
j_gene: TRBJ2-1
d_gene: TRBD1
CDR3aa: CASSPKSPGQGAENEQFF
CDR3nt: TGTGCCAGCTCACCAAAAAGCCCGGGACAGGGGGCCGAGAATGAGCAGTTCTTC

v_gene: TRBV30
abundance: -
j_gene: TRBJ2-3
d_gene: TRBD2
CDR3aa: CAWSVMAGVTDTQYF
CDR3nt: TGTGCCTGGAGTGTAATGGCGGGGGTCACAGATACGCAGTATTTT

v_gene: TRBV19
abundance: -
j_gene: TRBJ1-5
d_gene: -
CDR3aa: CASTFLGNQPQHF
CDR3nt: TGTGCCAGTACCTTTCTTGGCAATCAGCCCCAGCATTTT

v_gene: TRBV12-5
abundance: -
j_gene: TRBJ2-7
d_gene: -
CDR3aa: CASGLDSPSYEQYF
CDR3nt: TGTGCTAGTGGTCTCGACAGTCCCTCCTACGAGCAGTACTTC

v_gene: TRBV5-8
abundance: -
j_gene: TRBJ2-7
d_gene: -
CDR3aa: CASSLVSSYEQYF
CDR3nt: TGTGCCAGCAGCTTGGTTAGCTCCTACGAGCAGTACTTC

v_gene: TRBV2
abundance: -
j_gene: TRBJ2-7
d_gene: -
CDR3aa: CASSLGGVGIRYEQYF
CDR3nt: TGTGCCAGCAGCTTAGGGGGGGTAGGTATTCGATACGAGCAGTACTTC

v_gene: TRBV7-9
abundance: -
j_gene: TRBJ1-2
d_gene: -
CDR3aa: CASSLGTATNYGYTF
CDR3nt: TGTGCCAGCAGCTTAGGGACAGCTACTAACTATGGCTACACCTTC

v_gene: TRBV6-1
abundance: -
j_gene: TRBJ1-2
d_gene: -
CDR3aa: CASSEFLTGRFNYGYTF
CDR3nt: TGTGCCAGCAGTGAATTTCTCACAGGGAGGTTTAACTATGGCTACACCTTC

v_gene: TRBV23-1
abundance: once
j_gene: TRBJ2-5
d_gene: TRBD1
CDR3aa: CASSQRQGAQETQYF
CDR3nt: TGCGCCAGCAGTCAAAGACAGGGGGCCCAAGAGACCCAGTACTTC

v_gene: TRBV19
abundance: -
j_gene: TRBJ1-1
d_gene: -
CDR3aa: CASSDRLNTEAFF
CDR3nt: TGTGCCAGTAGTGACAGATTGAACACTGAAGCTTTCTTT

v_gene: TRBV28
abundance: -
j_gene: TRBJ2-1
d_gene: -
CDR3aa: CALSATLYNEQFF
CDR3nt: TGTGCCCTTTCGGCGACACTGTACAATGAGCAGTTCTTC

v_gene: TRBV30
abundance: -
j_gene: TRBJ1-6
d_gene: -
CDR3aa: CAWSAGTENSPLHF
CDR3nt: TGTGCCTGGAGTGCCGGGACGGAAAATTCACCCCTCCACTTT

v_gene: TRBV4-3
abundance: -
j_gene: TRBJ1-6
d_gene: TRBD1
CDR3aa: CASSYNPGTGSSPLHF
CDR3nt: TGCGCCAGCAGTTACAACCCCGGGACAGGGAGTTCACCCCTCCACTTT

v_gene: TRBV29-1
abundance: -
j_gene: TRBJ2-1
d_gene: TRBD2
CDR3aa: CSVESGGRFF
CDR3nt: TGCAGCGTTGAAAGCGGGGGGAGGTTCTTC

v_gene: TRBV5-1
abundance: -
j_gene: TRBJ2-1
d_gene: TRBD1
CDR3aa: CASSPGSGTGLGRSYNEQFF
CDR3nt: TGCGCCAGCAGCCCGGGATCCGGGACAGGGTTAGGCCGCTCCTACAATGAGCAGTTCTTC

v_gene: TRBV6-6
abundance: -
j_gene: TRBJ1-2
d_gene: -
CDR3aa: CASSYGGVSYGYTF
CDR3nt: TGTGCCAGCAGTTACGGGGGGGTATCTTATGGCTACACCTTC

v_gene: TRBV7-9
abundance: -
j_gene: TRBJ2-5
d_gene: -
CDR3aa: CASSIAQGKETQYF
CDR3nt: TGTGCCAGCAGCATAGCCCAGGGTAAAGAGACCCAGTACTTC

v_gene: TRBV4-2
abundance: -
j_gene: TRBJ1-6
d_gene: TRBD1
CDR3aa: CASSQALTGGNSPLHF
CDR3nt: TGTGCCAGCAGCCAAGCTTTAACAGGGGGCAATTCACCCCTCCACTTT

v_gene: TRBV6-5
abundance: -
j_gene: TRBJ1-5
d_gene: TRBD1
CDR3aa: CASSGQDQPQHF
CDR3nt: TGTGCCAGCAGCGGACAGGATCAGCCCCAGCATTTT

v_gene: TRBV4-3
abundance: -
j_gene: TRBJ1-4
d_gene: -
CDR3aa: CASSFQRGISEKLFF
CDR3nt: TGCGCCAGCAGCTTCCAGAGGGGGATATCTGAAAAACTGTTTTTT

v_gene: TRBV6-1
abundance: -
j_gene: TRBJ2-3
d_gene: TRBD2
CDR3aa: CASRFLAGQYDPQYF
CDR3nt: TGTGCCAGCAGGTTTTTAGCGGGGCAATATGATCCGCAGTATTTT

v_gene: TRBV7-3
abundance: -
j_gene: TRBJ2-2
d_gene: -
CDR3aa: CASSPGGHGELFF
CDR3nt: TGTGCCAGCAGCCCTGGTGGGCACGGGGAGCTGTTTTTT

v_gene: TRBV2
abundance: -
j_gene: TRBJ1-2
d_gene: TRBD1
CDR3aa: CASSERQGATYGYTF
CDR3nt: TGTGCCAGCAGCGAAAGACAGGGGGCTACCTATGGCTACACCTTC

v_gene: TRBV7-2
abundance: -
j_gene: TRBJ1-1
d_gene: TRBD1
CDR3aa: CASSAHRGINTEAFF
CDR3nt: TGTGCCAGCAGCGCCCACAGGGGCATTAACACTGAAGCTTTCTTT

v_gene: TRBV27
abundance: -
j_gene: TRBJ2-3
d_gene: -
CDR3aa: CASRGDTDTQYF
CDR3nt: TGTGCCAGCAGGGGGGACACAGATACGCAGTATTTT

v_gene: TRBV29-1
abundance: medium-sized
j_gene: TRBJ1-1
d_gene: -
CDR3aa: CSVVGEFVNTEAFF
CDR3nt: TGCAGCGTCGTCGGGGAGTTCGTGAACACTGAAGCTTTCTTT

v_gene: TRBV9
abundance: once
j_gene: TRBJ2-2
d_gene: -
CDR3aa: CASSVRRGTGELFF
CDR3nt: TGTGCCAGCAGCGTAAGGAGGGGTACCGGGGAGCTGTTTTTT